This is a list of T cell receptor beta chains from one sample in a study of CD8 T cells in ankylosing spondylitis. TCRdb analysed the 5' RACE reads with MiXCR anew, one entry per CDR3 protein. The table shows 300,000 to 400,000 distinct CDR3 sequences, with around a tenth occurring only once. The sample taken for sequencing was blood, either unsorted or a sorted T cell fraction (not recorded which). These TCRs come from a female donor with ankylosing spondylitis or in good health (not recorded which). Each CDR3 is given with its conserved first and last residue.

v_call	j_call	cdr3_aa
TRBV4-1	TRBJ2-2	CASSQVAGFGTGEPFF
TRBV19	TRBJ1-5	CASSIGGRIGQPQHF
TRBV18	TRBJ1-1	CASSPVREEAFF
TRBV5-1	TRBJ2-3	CASSPDRATDTQYF
TRBV20-1	TRBJ2-2	CSARDGGNTGELFF
TRBV7-2	TRBJ2-7	CASSLELDVSYEQYF
TRBV27	TRBJ2-2	CASKKAGNTGELFF
TRBV28	TRBJ2-1	CASSFSGGGSYNEQFF
TRBV6-1	TRBJ1-5	CASRPGHSNQPQHF
TRBV9	TRBJ2-3	CASSGLAGGPDTQYF
TRBV24-1	TRBJ2-2	CATTPSRGAATGELFF
TRBV7-6	TRBJ2-3	CASSYSAGGTDTQYF
TRBV29-1	TRBJ2-7	CSAIPETAYEQYF
TRBV9	TRBJ2-1	CASSVVLTGSYNEQFF
TRBV7-9	TRBJ2-7	CASSYSEAGSNEQYF
TRBV28	TRBJ2-5	CASNGLGQGLQETQYF
TRBV6-1	TRBJ1-3	CASSPWTGRNTIYF
TRBV9	TRBJ2-1	CASSDGGAGGNEQFF
TRBV5-1	TRBJ2-7	CASSLGGSPTYEQYF
TRBV20-1	TRBJ2-7	CSAAGQTYEQYF
TRBV27	TRBJ2-1	CASSPAGLGERYEQFF
TRBV9	TRBJ2-2	CASSDGQGANTGELFF
TRBV20-1	TRBJ2-5	CSASGHSSGPYQETQYF
TRBV6-2/TRBV6-3	TRBJ1-1	CASSSLRNTEAFF
TRBV7-2	TRBJ2-1	CASRQRLAGELEQFF
TRBV7-2	TRBJ2-5	CASRALGTQYF
TRBV7-9	TRBJ1-1	CASSFDRGSAEAFF
TRBV20-1	TRBJ2-1	CSARRAGGGFSHEQFF
TRBV7-2	TRBJ2-1	CASSWKTSTEQFF
TRBV11-2	TRBJ2-7	CATAGSEQYF
TRBV5-1	TRBJ2-6	CASSPYAGANVLTF
TRBV25-1	TRBJ2-2	CASGIGTGDTGELFF
TRBV11-2	TRBJ2-1	CASSQLRGSHEQFF
TRBV9	TRBJ2-3	CASSVSVVKTDTQYF
TRBV9	TRBJ2-1	CASSARLDEQFF
TRBV20-1	TRBJ2-1	CSARDFSGSYNEQFF
TRBV7-8	TRBJ1-5	CASSLARSAQPQHF
TRBV27	TRBJ1-2	CASRPGVDRVYGYTF
TRBV5-8	TRBJ1-1	CASSGGHLPITEAFF
TRBV11-2	TRBJ2-3	CASSGRDRDTKIRTDTQYF
TRBV11-2	TRBJ2-3	CASSLGTSGGPTDTQYF
TRBV27	TRBJ1-2	CASSFKALGGSTF
TRBV5-1	TRBJ2-1	CASTYRDRGSNEQFF
TRBV7-2	TRBJ2-2	CASSTRQGVITGELFF
TRBV5-1	TRBJ2-6	CASSLTDTGANVLTF
TRBV28	TRBJ1-1	CASSLSRGTEAFF
TRBV20-1	TRBJ2-1	CSVATRSNEQFF
TRBV7-2	TRBJ2-5	CASSLEPGVETQYF
TRBV27	TRBJ2-7	CASRPDSLFGWEYEQYF
TRBV15	TRBJ2-3	CATSRETRTDTQYF
TRBV20-1	TRBJ1-5	CSANDGQGNQPQHF
TRBV5-1	TRBJ2-1	CASSFDSSSYNEQFF
TRBV3-1	TRBJ2-1	CASSHSGLAGGPYNEQFF
TRBV11-2	TRBJ2-4	CASSLRWEVKNIQYF
TRBV10-3	TRBJ1-1	CAISYREMNTEAFF